The 30 T cell receptor beta chains given below trace back to one sample, sequenced in a study of cytomegalovirus exposure and HLA in healthy donors. PCR amplification relied on 60 Vbeta primers (plus 13 Jbeta primers). Here immunoSEQ multiplex PCR was the method, and the copy in TCRdb shows in-frame clones only, minus some. Of 100,000 or so clones in the sample, about 75% are singletons; the top ten hold 10%. The sequencing sample was made of PBMCs. These receptors all come from a man aged 25 to 40 in good health and CMV-seropositive.

The gene calls are TRBV6-6 and TRBJ2-2; D might be TRBD2 (6 bases). With 6 bases removed from V and 0 bases from J, the gap between germline ends came to 14 bases. CDR1 and CDR2 (germline): MNHNY, SVGAGI (reference sequence). The CDR3 loop spans 16 amino acids. CDR3 coding DNA: TGTGCCAGCAGAGAATTCCGGGGGACGAACACCGGGGAGCTGTTTTTT. Residues: CASREFRGTNTGELFF.

The chain carries TRBV7-9 and TRBJ2-6; possible D gene TRBD1, 7 bases. The V and J ends lost 3 bases and 1 base respectively, with 16 bases between them. Germline V gives CDR1 SEHNR, CDR2 FQNEAQ (reference sequence). This CDR3 region has 18 residues. CDR3: CASSFAGQFISGANVLTF. The CDR3 region has the DNA TGTGCCAGCAGCTTTGCGGGACAGTTCATTTCTGGGGCCAACGTCCTGACTTTC.

This chain joins TRBV9 and TRBJ1-6, with 12 bases aligning to TRBD1. Looked up from germline, CDR1 is SGDLS and CDR2 is YYNGEE. J was trimmed by 9 bases and V by 4 bases; bases with no gene match: 5. The CDR3 spans 15 residues. The CDR3 spells CASSPGTGGVSPLHF. The CDR3 DNA reads TGTGCCAGCAGCCCTGGGACAGGGGGCGTTTCACCCCTCCACTTT.

The chain recombines TRBV18 with TRBJ2-7, with TRBD1 as a possible D gene (5 bases). The germline V gene has CDR1 KGHSH and CDR2 LQKENI. This CDR3 comprises 14 residues. V was cut by 3 bases and J by 0 bases, with 9 bases left in between. CDR3 in amino acids: CASSPGQGSYEQYF. Written as DNA, the CDR3 is TGTGCCAGCTCACCTGGGCAGGGCTCCTACGAGCAGTACTTC.

The chain carries TRBV2 and TRBJ2-1, with TRBD2 as a possible D gene (5 bases). The V end lost 8 bases, the J end lost 4 bases, and 9 bases lay between the germline ends. This CDR3 has 12 residues. Germline V gives CDR1 SNHLY, CDR2 FYNNEI. The CDR3 loop reads CASGRGYNEQFF. The CDR3 nucleotides read TGTGCCAGCGGGCGAGGGTACAATGAGCAGTTCTTC.

This clone was recorded only once. V is TRBV14 and J is TRBJ2-1; possibly TRBD1 for D (6 bases). The CDR3 is 15 residues long. Deletions cut 0 bases from V and 9 bases from J, with 15 bases between. Looked up from germline, CDR1 is SGHDN and CDR2 is FVKESK. Here the CDR3 DNA reads TGTGCCAGCAGCCAAGATATTTCCCCAGGGGTTGAGCAGTTCTTC. Encoded protein: CASSQDISPGVEQFF.

The chain combines TRBV7-3 with TRBJ2-2; possible D gene TRBD2, 7 bases. The CDR3 length is 18 residues. Germline V gene sequence: CDR1 SGHTA, CDR2 FQGTGA. V was shortened by 2 bases and J by 1 base, with 17 bases between the two germline ends. The CDR3: CASSLVFQGGVNTGELFF. As DNA, the CDR3 is TGTGCCAGCAGCTTAGTGTTTCAAGGGGGGGTGAACACCGGGGAGCTGTTTTTT.

The chain combines TRBV30 with TRBJ2-5, with TRBD2 identical over 11 bases. The ends lost 0 bases at V and 3 bases at J; junction bases unmatched: 3. Germline loops: CDR1 GTSNPN, CDR2 SVGIG (reference sequence). This CDR3 is built from 15 residues. The DNA of the CDR3 is TGTGCCTGGAGTGTACTAGCGGGGGCCGAAGAGACCCAGTACTTC. Protein sequence: CAWSVLAGAEETQYF.

The J gene is TRBJ2-5, the V gene TRBV30; 9 positions match TRBD1. V shed 0 bases, J shed 3 bases, and the junction held 2 bases outside the gene matches. CDR3 length equals 14 residues. Germline CDR1 and CDR2: GTSNPN and SVGIG (reference sequence). The DNA of the CDR3 is TGTGCCTGGAGTGTATGGACAGGGGAAGAGACCCAGTACTTC. Protein sequence: CAWSVWTGEETQYF. The full variable domain, in which reference TRBV30 and TRBJ2-5 provide the parts outside the CDR3, is SQTIHQWPATLVQPVGSPLSLECTVEGTSNPNLYWYRQAAGRGLQLLFYSVGIGQISSEVPQNLSASRPQDRQFILSSKKLLLSDSGFYLCAWSVWTGEETQYFGPGTRLLVL.

This clone was detected a few times. The chain recombines TRBV6-1 with TRBJ1-5; D is unresolved. The CDR3 is 14 residues long. CDR1 and CDR2 from the germline V gene are MNHNS and SASEGT. The germline V and J ends were trimmed by 1 base and 3 bases, with 7 bases remaining between them. CDR3 in DNA: TGTGCCAGCAGTGAAGTGGGCAACAATCAGCCCCAGCATTTT. This codes for CASSEVGNNQPQHF.

The chain links TRBV4-3 to TRBJ1-2, with D hard to call. The CDR3 totals 15 residues. The V end lost 2 bases, the J end lost 8 bases, and 18 bases lay between the germline ends. CDR1 and CDR2 (germline): LGHNA, YSLEER. DNA for the CDR3: TGCGCCAGCAGCCAAACTCGAGGAGAAGTTTTCGGCTACACCTTC. Translating it yields CASSQTRGEVFGYTF.

The chain couples TRBV30 to TRBJ2-1; TRBD1 matches 9 bases. Germline CDR1 GTSNPN, CDR2 SVGIG (reference sequence). The V and J ends lost 3 bases and 5 bases, in that order; junction bases with no gene match: 8. CDR3 length: 15 amino acids. The CDR3 here is CAWRLGDRDNNEQFF. In DNA form, the CDR3 reads TGTGCCTGGAGACTTGGGGACAGGGACAACAATGAGCAGTTCTTC.

V usage is TRBV9 and J usage is TRBJ2-3; 12 positions match TRBD2. The CDR3 extends over 15 amino acids. Germline V lookup: CDR1 SGDLS, CDR2 YYNGEE. After removal of 3 bases from V and 3 bases from J, the junction contained 2 bases not matched to a gene. The DNA for the CDR3 is TGTGCCAGCAGCGCGGGGACTAGCGGGACAGATACGCAGTATTTT. This gives the protein CASSAGTSGTDTQYF.

The V call is TRBV10-3, the J call TRBJ2-7, with a possible D match to TRBD1 (5 bases). Deletions cut 2 bases from V and 6 bases from J, with 17 bases between. This CDR3 has 15 amino acids. Germline V gene data show CDR1 as ENHRY and CDR2 as SYGVKD. The CDR3 sequence: CAISETPTRTFEQYF. The CDR3 DNA reads TGTGCCATCAGTGAGACACCTACCCGGACATTCGAGCAGTACTTC.

The chain uses TRBV30 and TRBJ1-4; TRBD1 matches at 9 bases. The V and J ends lost 5 bases and 0 bases, in that order; junction bases with no gene match: 1. CDR1 GTSNPN and CDR2 SVGIG come from the germline V gene (reference sequence). The CDR3 is made up of 14 amino acids. CDR3 coding DNA: TGTGCCTGGGGACAGGGGACAACTAATGAAAAACTGTTTTTT. As protein: CAWGQGTTNEKLFF.

Only one count was recorded for this clone. The chain couples TRBV28 to TRBJ1-2; 8 bases are a match to TRBD1. The CDR3 consists of 13 residues. The V and J ends lost 6 bases and 8 bases, in that order; junction bases with no gene match: 8. The V gene's germline CDR1 is MDHEN and CDR2 SYDVKM. The CDR3 nucleotides read TGTGCCAGCAGCCTTCGGACAGGGAGAGGCTACACCTTC. It specifies CASSLRTGRGYTF.

This clone occurred a few times. The chain employs TRBV4-2 and TRBJ1-4; TRBD1 might be the D (6 bases). This CDR3 spans 16 amino acids. The germline gives CDR1 LGHNA, CDR2 YNFKEQ. V lost 2 bases and J 8 bases, leaving 18 bases between the germline ends. CDR3 in amino acids: CASSQHPQQGGEKLFF. In DNA form, the CDR3 reads TGTGCCAGCAGCCAACACCCCCAACAGGGTGGCGAAAAACTGTTTTTT.

This sequence joins TRBV7-9 and TRBJ2-7, with TRBD2 as a possible D gene (6 bases). This CDR3 has 15 residues. Germline V lookup: CDR1 SEHNR, CDR2 FQNEAQ (reference sequence). V shed 1 base and J shed 2 bases, with 12 bases lying between them. CDR3 sequence: CASSLGEAGPYEQYF. CDR3 in DNA: TGTGCCAGCAGCTTAGGGGAAGCGGGTCCCTACGAGCAGTACTTC.

The rearrangement joins TRBV5-1 to TRBJ1-2; 12 nucleotides agree with TRBD1. The CDR3 sequence is 15 residues long. V trimming: 4 bases; J trimming: 8 bases; junction bases outside the gene matches: 9. The germline V gene encodes CDR1 SGHRS and CDR2 YFSETQ. In DNA, the CDR3 is TGCGCCAGCAGCCAGGGACAGGGGGCGATGGGGGGCTACACCTTC. This encodes CASSQGQGAMGGYTF.

This chain joins TRBV9 and TRBJ2-3; D possibly corresponds to TRBD2 (6 bases). V was cut by 2 bases and J by 8 bases, with 21 bases left in between. The CDR3 runs to 16 residues. Germline V lookup: CDR1 SGDLS, CDR2 YYNGEE. In DNA form, the CDR3 reads TGTGCCAGCAGCGTGGCACTCGCGGGGCTTGAGAGTACGCAGTATTTT. This codes for CASSVALAGLESTQYF.

V and J are TRBV7-9 and TRBJ2-1, with a possible D match to TRBD1 (5 bases). Germline V gives CDR1 SEHNR, CDR2 FQNEAQ (reference sequence). With 6 bases removed from V and 6 bases from J, the gap between germline ends came to 24 bases. There are 17 residues in the CDR3. The CDR3 bases are TGTGCCAGCAGTCATGGTTCAGGGTCCGCCGACCGCAATGAGCAGTTCTTC. It encodes CASSHGSGSADRNEQFF.

This chain connects TRBV9 to TRBJ1-6, with D perhaps matching TRBD1 (6 bases). Germline V CDR1 and CDR2: SGDLS, YYNGEE. The length of the CDR3 is 13 residues. The V end lost 2 bases, the J end lost 8 bases, and 8 bases lay between the germline ends. The DNA for the CDR3 is TGTGCCAGCAGCGTCAGGGGTGATTCACCCCTCCACTTT. Protein sequence: CASSVRGDSPLHF.

V is TRBV6-6 and J is TRBJ2-7, with 7 bases matching TRBD1. V gave up 6 bases and J gave up 1 base; unmatched junction bases: 6. Germline V lookup: CDR1 MNHNY, CDR2 SVGAGI (reference sequence). This CDR3 comprises 14 residues. The CDR3 sequence: CASRRQGISYEQYF. In DNA, the CDR3 is TGTGCCAGCAGACGACAGGGTATTTCCTACGAGCAGTACTTC.

In its sample, this clone was seen a few times. The CDR3 sequence is CASSLTSYNEQFF. For the CDR3, the DNA is TGCGCCAGCAGCTTGACTAGTTACAATGAGCAGTTCTTC. The genes are TRBV5-1 and TRBJ2-1; D is possibly TRBD2 (5 bases). Between the trimmed V and J ends, which lost 1 base and 4 bases, there was a span of 6 bases. The germline CDR1 and CDR2 sequences are SGHRS and YFSETQ. The CDR3 loop spans 13 amino acids.

J is TRBJ2-7 and V is TRBV28; 10 bases align to TRBD1. This CDR3 is built from 15 residues. Losses at the gene ends were 7 bases for V and 3 bases for J; bases not matched to a gene: 9. Germline lookup yields CDR1 MDHEN and CDR2 SYDVKM. CDR3: CASITGTGVGYEQYF. DNA of the CDR3: TGTGCCAGCATTACAGGGACAGGGGTCGGCTACGAGCAGTACTTC.

The chain links TRBV29-1 to TRBJ2-2, with 8 nucleotides matching TRBD1. Germline V gene sequence: CDR1 SQVTM, CDR2 ANQGSEA. Trimming at V came to 5 bases and at J to 1 base, leaving 6 bases not matched to a gene. The CDR3 is 15 residues long. For the CDR3, the DNA is TGCAGCGTTCGGTCCGGGACAGGGAACACCGGGGAGCTGTTTTTT. This translates into CSVRSGTGNTGELFF.

This clone has more than one count but fewer than ten. The V and J genes are TRBV6-5 and TRBJ1-2; D may be TRBD1 (6 bases). Germline CDR1 reads MNHEY; CDR2 reads SVGAGI. The ends were cut back, 3 bases at V and 7 bases at J, with 15 bases in the middle. The length of the CDR3 is 14 residues. The CDR3 here is CASSYSGGASGYTF. The CDR3 nucleotides are TGTGCCAGCAGTTATTCGGGGGGGGCGAGTGGCTACACCTTC.

The V and J genes are TRBV11-2 and TRBJ2-3, with a weak D call TRBD2 (5 bases). Trimming took 4 bases from V and 0 from J, leaving 11 bases between them. This CDR3 comprises 15 residues. The V gene's germline CDR1 is SGHAT and CDR2 FQNNGV. CDR3 nucleotide sequence: TGTGCCAGCAGCTATAGCGCCTCTAGCACAGATACGCAGTATTTT. Translation: CASSYSASSTDTQYF.

This rearrangement joins TRBV28 to TRBJ2-5; 7 bases agree with TRBD2. The end of the DNA aligns better with TRBJ2-7, so the J call may be wrong. The germline V gene has CDR1 MDHEN and CDR2 SYDVKM. The CDR3 extends over 13 amino acids. CDR3 in DNA: TGTGCCAGCAGTCCGGGACTATACTACGAGCAGTACTTC. Translation: CASSPGLYYEQYF.

This rearrangement joins TRBV6-5 to TRBJ1-1; 7 bases match TRBD1. There are 14 residues in the CDR3. Losses at the gene ends were 9 bases for V and 10 bases for J; bases not matched to a gene: 17. The germline CDR1 and CDR2 sequences are MNHEY and SVGAGI. The CDR3 nucleotides are TGTGCCAGTCTCCGGGACAAGGGGCCAGGGGGAGCTTTCTTT. Encoded protein: CASLRDKGPGGAFF.